This entry describes one TCR beta chain. The antigen is not known. A read error is possible here, since a much larger clone lies one base away. The data derive from a study of tumor-infiltrating lymphocytes in primary liver carcinoma. Study-level points and caveats: Appearing in all five tumor regions was true of only about 7.5-25% of top clones.

From 450 to 550 ng total RNA, TCR beta cDNA was generated with a primer in the constant region. Nested multiplex PCR, run for three rounds with slightly modified ARM-PCR, yielded TCR beta libraries. TRBV1-TRBV30 forward primers paired with a C-beta reverse primer were used in the first two PCR rounds, which ran about 11 cycles each. TCRdb recomputed calls from the multiplex PCR reads with MiXCR, one row per CDR3 protein. Among 120,000 or so distinct CDR3 sequences listed, 50% to 70% were seen once. Germline V CDR1 and CDR2: MDHEN, SYDVKM. The CDR3 covers 13 residues. Trimming removed 10 bases at V and 5 bases at J, with 18 bases between. Total RNA and DNA came together from 20-30 mg of bulk tissue without cell sorting.

This TCR was sampled from a woman aged 60-70 years with primary liver carcinoma and hepatitis B virus infection. V usage is TRBV28 and J usage is TRBJ2-7, with D possibly being TRBD2 (5 bases). The sequenced sample was liver tumor tissue from sampling region 1. Stated subset: tumor region T1, superior pole. Written as DNA, the CDR3 is TGTGCCACCGCGGGTTCCCCCCACAACGAGCAGTACTTC. Its protein product is CATAGSPHNEQYF.